Below, one T cell receptor beta chain is given with its context. What it recognizes is unknown. This sample also contains other DNA sequences that code for the same CDR3. CDR3 length: 11 residues. Germline V lookup: CDR1 KGHSH, CDR2 LQKENI. V was trimmed by 2 bases and J by 8 bases, leaving 3 bases between them. Assay: immunoSEQ multiplex PCR; the TCRdb copy retains only in-frame clones and omits some. The sample yields about 2.3 million clones, 90% to 95% seen once. The data are from a study of shared clonotypes between healthy human individuals. Study-wide context: CD8 memory received one plate per donor, CD8 naive two, CD4 memory three and CD4 naive three.

General study results and limits: The sharing of 4.5% to 6.5% of naive CD4 clonotypes was seen across a handful of donors.

The chain combines TRBV18 with TRBJ2-2; D is unresolved. The TCR comes from a man between 18 and 29 years old in good health. Some clones in this sample may be carry-over from other donors' samples. Sequenced material: naive CD4+ T cells from PBMCs. Documented subset: CD45RA+ positively selected. In DNA, the CDR3 is TGTGCCAGCTCACCAGAAGGGGAGCTGTTTTTT. Amino acids: CASSPEGELFF.